These 27 T cell receptor beta chains were all obtained from the same sample, sequenced in a study of blood T cell repertoires in COVID-19. The data were produced by immunoSEQ multiplex PCR, yet TCRdb's version contains in-frame clones alone and is incomplete. The repertoire holds 45,000 to 60,000 clones, with around 87% as singletons. Sequencing used peripheral blood. The receptors shown here come from a human donor with active COVID-19. The donor label of this sample is uncertain.

The V gene is TRBV25-1, the J gene TRBJ2-7, with a weak D call TRBD2 (5 bases). Per germline, CDR1 MGHDK and CDR2 SYGVNS. CDR3 length: 14 residues. The V and J ends lost 6 bases and 0 bases respectively, with 12 bases between them. DNA of the CDR3: TGTGCCAGCAGCGGACTCCCGAGCTCCTACGAGCAGTACTTC. This gives the protein CASSGLPSSYEQYF.

The V call is TRBV5-1, the J call TRBJ2-7; 9 bases match TRBD2. Germline V gene lookup returns CDR1 SGHRS and CDR2 YFSETQ. This CDR3 region has 14 residues. Trimming removed 2 bases from V and 2 bases from J; junction bases left unmatched: 2. The CDR3: CASSLVAGAYEQYF. The CDR3 coding sequence is TGCGCCAGCAGCTTAGTAGCGGGAGCCTACGAGCAGTACTTC.

The chain links TRBV7-2 to TRBJ2-5, with unresolved D. The germline CDR1 and CDR2 sequences are SGHTA and FQGNSA. V lost 0 bases, J lost 0 bases, and 11 bases lay in between. This CDR3 is built from 16 residues. The CDR3 nucleotides read TGTGCCAGCAGCTTAGCGATTGGGCTAAACCAAGAGACCCAGTACTTC. Protein sequence: CASSLAIGLNQETQYF.

This chain uses TRBV28 with TRBJ2-6; the D gene is possibly TRBD1 (6 bases). V was clipped by 3 bases and J by 2 bases, with 8 bases between them. CDR1 MDHEN and CDR2 SYDVKM come from the germline V gene. This CDR3 comprises 15 residues. The CDR3 spells CASSFDRPGANVLTF. CDR3 in DNA: TGTGCCAGCAGTTTCGACAGGCCTGGGGCCAACGTCCTGACTTTC.

The rearrangement uses TRBV3-1 (or the pseudogene TRBV3-2) and TRBJ2-1; D is uncertain. The ends were cut back, 2 bases at V and 0 bases at J, with 8 bases in the middle. The CDR3 extends over 15 amino acids. Germline V CDR1 and CDR2: LGHDT, YNNKEL (reference sequence). This CDR3 is CASSQSAGSYNEQFF. CDR3 nucleotide sequence: TGTGCCAGCAGCCAATCGGCAGGCTCCTACAATGAGCAGTTCTTC.

This rearrangement joins TRBV10-3 to TRBJ2-1; 10 nucleotides align to TRBD2. V lost 6 bases and J lost 7; bases outside the gene matches: 9. This CDR3 comprises 15 residues. Germline V gene lookup returns CDR1 ENHRY and CDR2 SYGVKD. DNA of the CDR3: TGTGCCATCAGCCTACTAGCGGGAACGTTGAATGAGCAGTTCTTC. Its protein product is CAISLLAGTLNEQFF.

The gene calls are TRBV11-2 and TRBJ2-1; TRBD2 matches at 14 bases. Germline lookup yields CDR1 SGHAT and CDR2 FQNNGV. This CDR3 is built from 18 residues. J gave up 7 bases and V 5 bases, and 13 bases lay outside the gene matches. CDR3 sequence reads: CASSQNMAGTSGSNEQFF. The CDR3 DNA is TGTGCCAGCAGCCAAAACATGGCCGGGACTAGCGGGAGTAATGAGCAGTTCTTC.

This clone is a singleton in its sample. The chain combines TRBV3-1 (or the pseudogene TRBV3-2) with TRBJ2-5; 9 nucleotides agree with TRBD1. The V and J ends lost 1 base and 2 bases, in that order; junction bases with no gene match: 2. This CDR3 is built from 15 residues. CDR1 LGHDT and CDR2 YNNKEL come from the germline V gene (reference sequence). Here the CDR3 DNA reads TGTGCCAGCAGCCAAGCCGGGACAGGGCAAGAGACCCAGTACTTC. Translated: CASSQAGTGQETQYF.

The chain is built from TRBV6-1 and TRBJ1-2; D possibly corresponds to TRBD1 (6 bases). V gave up 3 bases and J gave up 4 bases, with 15 bases separating them. The germline gives CDR1 MNHNS, CDR2 SASEGT. The CDR3 has 15 residues. The CDR3 DNA reads as TGTGCCAGCAGTGATGGGGGGGCGCTGAGCTATGGCTACACCTTC. It encodes CASSDGGALSYGYTF.

The chain has TRBV5-4 and TRBJ2-1; TRBD2 matches at 14 bases. The CDR3 is 17 residues long. Germline V gene data show CDR1 as SGHNT and CDR2 as YYREEE (reference sequence). Unmatched junction bases numbered 2, after V lost 3 bases and J lost 0 bases. The CDR3 reads CASSSGTSGSSYNEQFF. The DNA for the CDR3 is TGTGCCAGCAGCTCCGGGACTAGCGGGAGCTCCTACAATGAGCAGTTCTTC. Supplemented by reference TRBV5-4 and TRBJ2-1, the full variable domain reads ETGVTQSPTHLIKTRGQQVTLRCSSQSGHNTVSWYQQALGQGPQFIFQYYREEENGRGNFPPRFSGLQFPNYSSELNVNALELDDSALYLCASSSGTSGSSYNEQFFGPGTRLTVL.

This clone appeared a single time. The rearrangement uses TRBV5-1 and TRBJ2-2, with TRBD2 matching over 8 bases. Trimming at V came to 0 bases and at J to 4 bases, leaving 8 bases not matched to a gene. The germline V gene has CDR1 SGHRS and CDR2 YFSETQ. The CDR3 length is 17 residues. This chain's CDR3 is CASSLGLGGASTGELFF. CDR3 DNA: TGCGCCAGCAGCTTGGGTCTCGGGGGGGCCAGCACCGGGGAGCTGTTTTTT. The full variable domain, completed using reference TRBV5-1 and TRBJ2-2, is KAGVTQTPRYLIKTRGQQVTLSCSPISGHRSVSWYQQTPGQGLQFLFEYFSETQRNKGNFPGRFSGRQFSNSRSEMNVSTLELGDSALYLCASSLGLGGASTGELFFGEGSRLTVL.

The rearrangement joins TRBV19 to TRBJ1-2, with D possibly TRBD1 on 5 matching bases. The CDR3 is 14 amino acids. Germline V lookup: CDR1 LNHDA, CDR2 SQIVND (reference sequence). Trimming removed 6 bases from V and 2 bases from J, with 13 bases in between. CDR3 loop: CASRKDGANYGYTF. CDR3 coding DNA: TGTGCCAGTAGGAAAGATGGGGCGAACTATGGCTACACCTTC.

This chain links TRBV4-3 with TRBJ2-7, with D possibly TRBD2 on 6 matching bases. Germline loops: CDR1 LGHNA, CDR2 YSLEER. The ends were cut back, 4 bases at V and 5 bases at J, with 18 bases in the middle. This CDR3 comprises 15 residues. CDR3 amino acids: CASSLVNGGVDEQYF. CDR3 bases: TGCGCCAGCAGCCTAGTCAACGGGGGTGTAGACGAGCAGTACTTC.

The V gene is TRBV10-1, the J gene TRBJ1-1; weak D call: TRBD1 (6 bases). V lost 0 bases, J lost 1 base, and 9 bases lay in between. The CDR3 consists of 15 residues. The germline CDR1 and CDR2 sequences are WNHNN and SYGVQD (reference sequence). The CDR3 DNA reads TGCGCCAGCAGTGAGTCCAGGGGCAGGAACACTGAAGCTTTCTTT. Its translation is CASSESRGRNTEAFF.

The V and J genes are TRBV7-9 and TRBJ2-7; TRBD2 agrees at 8 bases. The CDR3 extends over 14 amino acids. The V and J ends lost 7 bases and 4 bases, in that order; junction bases with no gene match: 9. Germline CDR1 SEHNR, CDR2 FQNEAQ (reference sequence). The CDR3 spells CASTDHASGYEQYF. The DNA of the CDR3 is TGTGCCAGCACCGATCACGCTAGCGGGTACGAGCAGTACTTC.

The table lists this clone with a count of one. The chain uses TRBV2 and TRBJ2-3, with 16 bases matching TRBD2. CDR1 is SNHLY and CDR2 is FYNNEI in the germline V gene. The CDR3 is 17 amino acids. The ends lost 8 bases at V and 1 base at J; junction bases unmatched: 6. The CDR3: CASWGTSGGAGTDTQYF. DNA for the CDR3: TGTGCCAGCTGGGGGACTAGCGGGGGGGCCGGCACAGATACGCAGTATTTT.

The CDR3 DNA follows: TGCGCCAGCAGCTCCACAGGGCAAGGCACTGAAGCTTTCTTT. It codes for CASSSTGQGTEAFF. V is TRBV5-1 and J is TRBJ1-1; weak D call: TRBD1 (6 bases). With 3 bases removed from V and 4 bases from J, the gap between germline ends came to 13 bases. The CDR3 totals 14 residues. CDR1 SGHRS and CDR2 YFSETQ come from the germline V gene.

The chain uses TRBV7-9 and TRBJ1-2; D is perhaps TRBD1 (6 bases). The CDR3 is made up of 14 amino acids. Germline V gene data show CDR1 as SEHNR and CDR2 as FQNEAQ (reference sequence). V lost 8 bases, J lost 1 base, and 14 bases lay in between. CDR3 bases: TGTGCCAGCCAGATACAGGGCCATAACTATGGCTACACCTTC. Its protein product is CASQIQGHNYGYTF.

The genes are TRBV10-3 and TRBJ1-2, with D possibly being TRBD1 (6 bases). The CDR3 loop spans 16 amino acids. Trimming removed 4 bases from V and 2 bases from J, with 17 bases in between. Germline CDR1 reads ENHRY; CDR2 reads SYGVKD. This CDR3 is CAISAVTGAMNYGYTF. In DNA, the CDR3 is TGTGCCATCAGTGCGGTGACAGGAGCTATGAACTATGGCTACACCTTC.

This clone came up once. The chain employs TRBV6-5 and TRBJ1-5, with unresolved D. Deletions cut 6 bases from V and 8 bases from J, with 11 bases between. This CDR3 is 12 amino acids long. Germline V gene sequence: CDR1 MNHEY, CDR2 SVGAGI. Here the CDR3 DNA reads TGTGCCAGCAGCCTGGCCGCCGAGCCCCAGCATTTT. Protein: CASSLAAEPQHF.

The chain recombines TRBV5-1 with TRBJ2-5, with a possible D match to TRBD1 (5 bases). Germline CDR1 SGHRS, CDR2 YFSETQ. The V end lost 1 base, the J end lost 0 bases, and 7 bases lay between the germline ends. CDR3 length: 14 residues. The CDR3 DNA follows: TGCGCCAGCAGCTTGCAGGGTTACCAAGAGACCCAGTACTTC. Translating it yields CASSLQGYQETQYF.

This clone was seen once. CDR3 residues: CASSLIIGHPIPGELFF. The CDR3 nucleotides read TGTGCCAGCAGCTTGATTATAGGACACCCAATTCCCGGGGAGCTGTTTTTT. The chain joins TRBV5-6 to TRBJ2-2, with TRBD1 as a possible D gene (5 bases). This CDR3 comprises 17 residues. V was cut by 1 base and J by 6 bases, with 19 bases left in between. Germline CDR1 SGHDT, CDR2 YYEEEE.

This chain joins TRBV11-3 and TRBJ1-1; no reliable D call. CDR1 and CDR2 (germline): SGHNT, YENEEA. V lost 3 bases and J lost 3, with 8 bases in between. This CDR3 has 13 residues. CDR3 region: CASSLVTYTEAFF. CDR3 DNA: TGTGCCAGCAGCTTGGTAACATACACTGAAGCTTTCTTT.

This sequence joins TRBV5-1 and TRBJ2-7; the D is unclear. The V and J ends lost 6 bases and 2 bases respectively, with 9 bases between them. The CDR3 consists of 12 residues. Germline-derived CDR1 and CDR2 are SGHRS and YFSETQ. Written as DNA, the CDR3 is TGCGCCAGCATGGGCCAGGCCTACGAGCAGTACTTC. Translated: CASMGQAYEQYF.

The rearrangement joins TRBV3-1 (or the pseudogene TRBV3-2) to TRBJ2-3; D is unclear. This CDR3 has 14 residues. Germline V gene sequence: CDR1 LGHDT, CDR2 YNNKEL (reference sequence). Trimming cost V 1 base and J 2 bases, with 7 bases left between them. The CDR3 nucleotides read TGTGCCAGCAGCCAAGCTTACTACACAGATACGCAGTATTTT. It codes for CASSQAYYTDTQYF.

The gene calls are TRBV29-1 and TRBJ2-1, with 9 bases matching TRBD2. Germline lookup yields CDR1 SQVTM and CDR2 ANQGSEA. The CDR3 length is 13 residues. Trimming took 4 bases from V and 4 from J; bases not matched to a gene: 2. The CDR3 DNA sequence: TGCAGCGTTGTGACTAGCGGTTACAATGAGCAGTTCTTC. Translated, it gives CSVVTSGYNEQFF.

This clone was observed a single time. The chain couples TRBV11-3 to TRBJ1-2; the match to TRBD1 covers 9 bases. CDR1 and CDR2 from the germline V gene are SGHNT and YENEEA. This CDR3 spans 16 amino acids. V was clipped by 2 bases and J by 2 bases; unmatched bases: 6. The CDR3 reads CASSLLRTGANYGYTF. CDR3 DNA sequence: TGTGCCAGCAGCTTACTGCGGACAGGGGCCAACTATGGCTACACCTTC.